The 25 T cell receptor beta chains listed next were all sequenced from one sample in a study of immune cell composition in non-small cell lung cancer. The protocol was immunoSEQ multiplex PCR, while the TCRdb copy is restricted to in-frame clones and leaves out a portion. Of about 6,700 clones listed, roughly two thirds are singletons. Normal lung was sampled as far from the tumour as possible, at least 3 cm. What was sequenced was non-adjacent lung tissue. These receptors came from a human donor with non-small cell lung cancer.

This clone was counted between two and nine times. The CDR3 here is CATGGSASYEQYF. The CDR3 DNA reads as TGTGCCACAGGGGGGTCTGCCTCCTACGAGCAGTACTTC. This chain connects TRBV6-1 to TRBJ2-7; a possible D gene is TRBD1 (7 bases). The germline V gene has CDR1 MNHNS and CDR2 SASEGT. The CDR3 loop spans 13 amino acids. Trimming removed 10 bases from V and 0 bases from J, with 13 bases in between.

The chain uses TRBV6-5 and TRBJ2-7; D is possibly TRBD1 (6 bases). CDR1 MNHEY and CDR2 SVGAGI come from the germline V gene. The CDR3 consists of 14 residues. V was pared by 6 bases and J by 3 bases, with 15 bases between. CDR3 sequence: CASSLRGGFYEQYF. CDR3 DNA: TGTGCCAGCAGCCTCCGTGGGGGCTTCTACGAGCAGTACTTC.

This sequence joins TRBV2 and TRBJ1-3; D might be TRBD1 (5 bases). V lost 4 bases and J 6 bases, leaving 10 bases between the germline ends. The CDR3 extends over 13 amino acids. The V gene's germline CDR1 is SNHLY and CDR2 FYNNEI. Here the CDR3 reads CASSAMTANTIYF. CDR3 nucleotide sequence: TGTGCCAGCAGTGCCATGACAGCAAACACCATATATTTT.

This chain connects TRBV5-1 to TRBJ2-7; 11 bases agree with TRBD1. Germline assignment: CDR1 SGHRS and CDR2 YFSETQ. Losses at the gene ends were 5 bases for V and 7 bases for J; bases not matched to a gene: 8. The CDR3 contains 14 residues. The DNA of the CDR3 is TGCGCCAGCAGTATAGGACAGGGGGCAGGGGAGCAGTACTTC. Amino acids: CASSIGQGAGEQYF.

The chain is built from TRBV28 and TRBJ1-3, with D tentatively TRBD1 (6 bases). Trimming took 5 bases from V and 1 from J, leaving 9 bases between them. This CDR3 comprises 14 residues. Germline V lookup: CDR1 MDHEN, CDR2 SYDVKM. CDR3 in amino acids: CASSPQGSGNTIYF. The CDR3 DNA is TGTGCCAGCAGTCCACAGGGATCTGGAAACACCATATATTTT.

The chain combines TRBV10-3 with TRBJ1-4; 7 bases are shared with TRBD1. Germline CDR1 reads ENHRY; CDR2 reads SYGVKD. The trim removed 5 bases at V and 2 bases at J, leaving 2 bases unmatched. The CDR3 loop spans 14 amino acids. CDR3 protein: CAISPQGTNEKLFF. The CDR3 coding sequence is TGTGCCATCAGTCCACAGGGGACTAATGAAAAACTGTTTTTT.

The rearrangement links TRBV11-3 to TRBJ2-5, with 7 bases that match TRBD2. Looked up from germline, CDR1 is SGHNT and CDR2 is YENEEA. The CDR3 has 14 residues. The J segment lost 4 bases and the V segment lost 5 bases, leaving 7 bases of the junction unmatched. The CDR3 here is CASSTGGSGETQYF. The CDR3 DNA is TGTGCCAGCAGCACCGGGGGGAGCGGAGAGACCCAGTACTTC. The full variable domain, rest sourced from reference TRBV11-3 and TRBJ2-5, is EAGVVQSPRYKIIEKKQPVAFWCNPISGHNTLYWYLQNLGQGPELLIRYENEEAVDDSQLPKDRFSAERLKGVDSTLKIQPAELGDSAVYLCASSTGGSGETQYFGPGTRLLVL.

The chain is built from TRBV28 and TRBJ1-3; D gene ambiguous. Between the trimmed V and J ends, which lost 9 bases and 7 bases, there was a span of 7 bases. The CDR3 runs to 10 residues. The germline CDR1 and CDR2 sequences are MDHEN and SYDVKM. The chain's CDR3 is CASYKNTIYF. The CDR3 coding sequence is TGTGCCAGTTACAAGAACACCATATATTTT.

The J gene is TRBJ2-3, the V gene TRBV9; 7 bases match TRBD1. The CDR3 sequence is 17 residues long. Trimming took 2 bases from V and 4 from J; bases not matched to a gene: 13. Germline V gene lookup returns CDR1 SGDLS and CDR2 YYNGEE. The CDR3 DNA reads as TGTGCCAGCAGCGTTGGAAGGGGGCGAAGTACTTCAGATACGCAGTATTTT. Its protein is CASSVGRGRSTSDTQYF. The full variable domain, completed using reference TRBV9 and TRBJ2-3, is DSGVTQTPKHLITATGQRVTLRCSPRSGDLSVYWYQQSLDQGLQFLIQYYNGEERAKGNILERFSAQQFPDLHSELNLSSLELGDSALYFCASSVGRGRSTSDTQYFGPGTRLTVL.

The chain has TRBV6-6 and TRBJ2-1, with D tentatively TRBD2 (6 bases). The length of the CDR3 is 11 residues. V shed 6 bases and J shed 10 bases, with 10 bases lying between them. Germline V lookup: CDR1 MNHNY, CDR2 SVGAGI (reference sequence). The CDR3 coding sequence is TGTGCCAGCAGCCGGGACTCCGAGCAGTTCTTC. This encodes CASSRDSEQFF.

This clone was observed a few times. This chain joins TRBV9 and TRBJ2-2; D is uncertain. V shed 0 bases and J shed 4 bases, with 13 bases lying between them. CDR3 size: 16 residues. The germline CDR1 and CDR2 sequences are SGDLS and YYNGEE. CDR3: CASSVAPQLLTGELFF. CDR3 DNA sequence: TGTGCCAGCAGCGTAGCCCCGCAACTGCTCACCGGGGAGCTGTTTTTT.

This chain uses TRBV7-3 with TRBJ2-7; TRBD1 is a possible D gene (5 bases). The CDR3 extends over 15 amino acids. The germline CDR1 and CDR2 sequences are SGHTA and FQGTGA. V lost 1 base and J 3 bases, leaving 13 bases between the germline ends. DNA for the CDR3: TGTGCCAGCAGCTTAATCCCGACAGCGATCTACGAGCAGTACTTC. Protein: CASSLIPTAIYEQYF.

This clone turned up a few times. V and J are TRBV7-6 and TRBJ1-4, with D maybe TRBD1 (5 bases). This CDR3 has 13 residues. Germline CDR1 and CDR2: SGHVS and FNYEAQ. The V end lost 4 bases, the J end lost 5 bases, and 8 bases lay between the germline ends. As DNA, the CDR3 is TGTGCCAGCAGCTCGGGACTCAATGAAAAACTGTTTTTT. The encoded protein is CASSSGLNEKLFF.

The chain employs TRBV28 and TRBJ2-3; 11 nucleotides line up with TRBD2. The CDR3 loop spans 16 amino acids. The trim removed 7 bases at V and 5 bases at J, leaving 11 bases unmatched. From germline, CDR1 is MDHEN and CDR2 SYDVKM. CDR3 protein: CASTGTLAGGRDTQYF. The CDR3 DNA sequence: TGTGCCAGCACCGGAACCTTAGCGGGAGGGCGAGATACGCAGTATTTT.

The CDR3 spells CASSLSGGSMETQYF. In DNA form, the CDR3 reads TGTGCCAGCAGTTTATCAGGGGGTTCAATGGAGACCCAGTACTTC. V usage is TRBV28 and J usage is TRBJ2-5, with 7 bases identical to TRBD1. The CDR3 sequence is 15 residues long. CDR1 and CDR2 from the germline V gene are MDHEN and SYDVKM. V trimming: 1 base; J trimming: 5 bases; junction bases outside the gene matches: 7. The variable domain in full, completed from reference TRBV28 and TRBJ2-5, reads DVKVTQSSRYLVKRTGEKVFLECVQDMDHENMFWYRQDPGLGLRLIYFSYDVKMKEKGDIPEGYSVSREKKERFSLILESASTNQTSMYLCASSLSGGSMETQYFGPGTRLLVL.

The chain has TRBV30 and TRBJ1-2; D is undetermined. V was pared by 4 bases and J by 8 bases, with 11 bases between. Germline loops: CDR1 GTSNPN, CDR2 SVGIG (reference sequence). There are 11 residues in the CDR3. The chain's CDR3 is CAWITSGGYTF. CDR3 in DNA: TGTGCCTGGATCACTTCAGGCGGCTACACCTTC.

The chain couples TRBV9 to TRBJ2-1, with D perhaps TRBD2 (7 bases). Deletions cut 2 bases from V and 3 bases from J, with 27 bases between. CDR3 length: 20 residues. Looked up from germline, CDR1 is SGDLS and CDR2 is YYNGEE. CDR3 nucleotide sequence: TGTGCCAGCAGCGTTCACTGGGGGGGCCCCGGTCCTGGGGTCTACAATGAGCAGTTCTTC. It yields the protein CASSVHWGGPGPGVYNEQFF.

CDR3 in DNA: TGTGCCAGCAGCTCAAGGGACAACTACTACGAGCAGTACTTC. This gives the protein CASSSRDNYYEQYF. The V and J genes are TRBV7-9 and TRBJ2-7, with D possibly matching TRBD1 (6 bases). This CDR3 spans 14 amino acids. V was pared by 4 bases and J by 3 bases, with 13 bases between. In germline, CDR1 is SEHNR, CDR2 FQNEAQ (reference sequence).

J is TRBJ1-1 and V is TRBV14; the match to TRBD1 covers 8 bases. The CDR3 consists of 15 residues. CDR1 SGHDN and CDR2 FVKESK come from the germline V gene. V gave up 4 bases and J gave up 1 base; unmatched junction bases: 5. The CDR3: CASSLRTGRNTEAFF. In DNA, the CDR3 is TGTGCCAGCAGCCTCCGGACAGGGCGGAACACTGAAGCTTTCTTT.

The chain has TRBV19 and TRBJ1-3, with TRBD1 as a possible D gene (6 bases). V lost 5 bases to trimming and J lost 0 bases, with 11 bases between them. The CDR3 extends over 15 amino acids. CDR1 LNHDA and CDR2 SQIVND come from the germline V gene (reference sequence). This chain's CDR3 is CASSPTGLSGNTIYF. For the CDR3, the DNA is TGTGCCAGTAGTCCTACAGGGCTCTCTGGAAACACCATATATTTT.

This clone is a singleton in its sample. The CDR3 here is CASSSYGTGGFQETQYF. The CDR3 DNA reads TGTGCCAGCAGTAGCTACGGGACAGGGGGTTTCCAAGAGACCCAGTACTTC. J is TRBJ2-5 and V is TRBV11-1, with 11 bases identical to TRBD1. V dropped 6 bases and J dropped 1; count of bases not matched to a gene: 10. Germline CDR1 SGHAT, CDR2 FQDESV (reference sequence). This CDR3 region has 17 residues.

CDR3 sequence (DNA): TGTGCCAGCAGCCCCGGACAGGGGGCTTGGGCAGATACGCAGTATTTT. Encoded protein: CASSPGQGAWADTQYF. The V call is TRBV11-3, the J call TRBJ2-3; 11 nucleotides match TRBD1. J gave up 4 bases and V 5 bases, and 8 bases lay outside the gene matches. This CDR3 comprises 16 residues. The germline CDR1 and CDR2 sequences are SGHNT and YENEEA. Combining the CDR3 with reference TRBV11-3 and TRBJ2-3 gives the whole variable domain EAGVVQSPRYKIIEKKQPVAFWCNPISGHNTLYWYLQNLGQGPELLIRYENEEAVDDSQLPKDRFSAERLKGVDSTLKIQPAELGDSAVYLCASSPGQGAWADTQYFGPGTRLTVL.

This chain joins TRBV7-9 and TRBJ1-3, with 10 bases identical to TRBD1. The CDR3 extends over 14 amino acids. Looked up from germline, CDR1 is SEHNR and CDR2 is FQNEAQ (reference sequence). V was pared by 6 bases and J by 3 bases, with 2 bases of the junction left unmatched. CDR3 coding DNA: TGTGCCAGCAGATGGGACAGGGGTGGAAACACCATATATTTT. Its translation is CASRWDRGGNTIYF. The whole variable domain, remainder taken from reference TRBV7-9 and TRBJ1-3, is DTGVSQNPRHKITKRGQNVTFRCDPISEHNRLYWYRQTLGQGPEFLTYFQNEAQLEKSRLLSDRFSAERPKGSFSTLEIQRTEQGDSAMYLCASRWDRGGNTIYFGEGSWLTVV.

The V call is TRBV7-2, the J call TRBJ2-7; 10 bases are shared with TRBD1. V lost 5 bases to trimming and J lost 4 bases; unmatched junction nucleotides: 8. This CDR3 is 15 amino acids long. Germline CDR1 and CDR2: SGHTA and FQGNSA. The CDR3 coding sequence is TGTGCCAGCAGCCCGTCGACAGGGGGCAAGTACGAGCAGTACTTC. Its translation is CASSPSTGGKYEQYF.

The genes are TRBV28 and TRBJ1-5; 12 nucleotides line up with TRBD1. V was clipped by 4 bases and J by 5 bases; unmatched bases: 6. Germline V gene sequence: CDR1 MDHEN, CDR2 SYDVKM. This CDR3 is 16 amino acids long. The chain's CDR3 is CASSSRGQGAYQPQHF. The CDR3 DNA reads TGTGCCAGCAGTTCCCGGGGACAGGGGGCCTATCAGCCCCAGCATTTT.